The rows below give T cell receptor beta chains drawn from one sample of a study of blood T cells in healthy people across ages. MiXCR, run by TCRdb on the 5' RACE reads, gives a single entry per CDR3 protein. The sample includes just under 750,000 distinct CDR3 sequences, 22% of them seen just once. The sequenced sample was blood. These receptors all stem from a man in his sixties or seventies in good health. The CDR3 runs from the conserved cysteine through the conserved F or W. The order of the fields is J gene, D gene, V gene, clone size, CDR3 length, CDR3 DNA, CDR3 protein. The D gene is left open where the match is weak. A row's size may be missing; if present it is once, few, many or a size class.

TRBJ2-3,.,TRBV7-3,few,13,TGTGCCAGCAGCTTAGGGGGTGGGGGTGCGCAGTATTTT,CASSLGGGGAQYF
TRBJ2-1,.,TRBV28,few,10,TGTGCCAGCAGCTCTTACGAGCAGTTCTTC,CASSSYEQFF
TRBJ2-1,.,TRBV28,.,16,TGTGCCAGCAGTCCTCTTGGGACCCCCGGTAACAATGAGCAGTTCTTC,CASSPLGTPGNNEQFF
TRBJ1-1,TRBD1,TRBV15,few,14,TGTGCCACCAGCAGAGGAAGGACAGGGGGCTTGGCTTTCTTT,CATSRGRTGGLAFF
TRBJ2-1,.,TRBV7-2,many,14,TGTGCCAGCAGCTTAGATCCTTTTTACAATGAGCAGTTCTTC,CASSLDPFYNEQFF
TRBJ1-1,.,TRBV7-9,few,14,TGTGCCAGCAGCTCTCTAAGGGGGAGGACTGAAGCTTTCTTT,CASSSLRGRTEAFF
TRBJ2-1,.,TRBV7-9,once,16,TGTGCCAGCAGCTTAGAAGGCGGGCCCTCTCGAAATGAGCAGTTCTTC,CASSLEGGPSRNEQFF
TRBJ1-3,.,TRBV12-3/TRBV12-4,.,15,TGTGCCAGCAGTGCCCAGGGGTTGGCTGGAAACACCATATATTTT,CASSAQGLAGNTIYF
TRBJ2-3,TRBD2,TRBV29-1,many,13,TGCAGCGTTGTAGCGGGGGGTACAGATACGCAGTATTTT,CSVVAGGTDTQYF
TRBJ1-4,TRBD1,TRBV12-3/TRBV12-4,.,15,TGTGCCAGCACCATGGCGCAGACAGGGGCTCCAAAACTGTTTTTT,CASTMAQTGAPKLFF
TRBJ1-4,.,TRBV19,.,15,TGTGCCAGTAGCCGTAACAGGCCCCGTGATGAAAAACTGTTTTTT,CASSRNRPRDEKLFF
TRBJ2-5,.,TRBV18,many,11,TGTGCCAGCTCACCAAGTGAACAGCTGTACTTC,CASSPSEQLYF
TRBJ2-1,.,TRBV5-1,.,17,TGCGCCAGCAGCCTGATCCCTCTAGCGAGCGCCAACAATGAGCAGTTCTTC,CASSLIPLASANNEQFF
TRBJ2-5,TRBD2,TRBV27,.,16,TGTGCCAGCAGTTTCGGGAGCGGGGGGGGTCGGGAGACCCAGTACTTC,CASSFGSGGGRETQYF
TRBJ2-5,TRBD2,TRBV6-1,.,16,TGTGCCAGCAGTGAAGTGCTAGCGGGAGAGTCAGAGACCCAGTACTTC,CASSEVLAGESETQYF
TRBJ2-5,.,TRBV28,few,17,TGTGCCAGCAGTTTGGCTTCAGCTGGGACTCCAAGGGAGACCCAGTACTTC,CASSLASAGTPRETQYF
TRBJ1-3,.,TRBV12-3/TRBV12-4,.,14,TGTGCCAGTGAAAAAGGACCCTCTGGAAACACCATATATTTT,CASEKGPSGNTIYF
TRBJ1-4,.,TRBV10-3,.,13,TGTGCCATCAGTGTGGCAGTTAATGAAAAACTGTTTTTT,CAISVAVNEKLFF
TRBJ1-2,TRBD1,TRBV5-6,.,16,TGTGCCAGCAGCCCGGGGACAGGGGGCCTAAACTATGGCTACACCTTC,CASSPGTGGLNYGYTF
TRBJ1-5,TRBD1,TRBV6-1,few,17,TGTGCCAGCAGTGAGGTCGGGACAGGCTGGGGCAATCAGCCCCAGCATTTT,CASSEVGTGWGNQPQHF
TRBJ2-3,.,TRBV7-3,few,14,TGTGCCAGCAGCCCCCAGCGGTATTCAGATACGCAGTATTTT,CASSPQRYSDTQYF
TRBJ2-2,.,TRBV7-8,few,18,TGTGCCAGCAGCTTATCTTTCCGGGGGCGATCGAACACCGGGGAGCTGTTTTTT,CASSLSFRGRSNTGELFF
TRBJ1-2,.,TRBV29-1,once,15,TGCAGCGTTGAGATGCGGGGCGGGGGAAACTATGGCTACACCTTC,CSVEMRGGGNYGYTF
TRBJ2-7,TRBD2,TRBV5-1,.,16,TGCGCCAGCAGCTTGGAGGGAGGGCTCCACTCCTACGAGCAGTACTTC,CASSLEGGLHSYEQYF
TRBJ2-3,.,TRBV6-1,many,14,TGTGCCAGCAGCCTGGACAAAGGCACAGATACGCAGTATTTT,CASSLDKGTDTQYF
TRBJ1-2,.,TRBV6-6,few,15,TGTGCCAGCAGCGATAAAGCTGAGGGTAACTATGGCTACACCTTC,CASSDKAEGNYGYTF
TRBJ2-2,.,TRBV24-1,.,17,TGTGCCACCAGTGATTTGTCAAACAGGGAGGGCACCGGGGAGCTGTTTTTT,CATSDLSNREGTGELFF
TRBJ2-3,.,TRBV29-1,few,16,TGCAGCGTTGAATTGAGTGTGCGGCTGTACACAGATACGCGGTATTTT,CSVELSVRLYTDTRYF
TRBJ1-1,.,TRBV20-1,.,13,TGCAGTGCAGGTGGTGGGCTGAACACTGAAGCTTTCTTT,CSAGGGLNTEAFF
TRBJ2-1,.,TRBV3-1,many,15,TGTGCCAGCAGCCAAGAGTCCATTACCTACAATGAGCAGTTCTTC,CASSQESITYNEQFF
TRBJ2-5,.,TRBV5-1,few,15,TGCGCCAGCAGCTTCGGAGGGGGAGAGGAAGAGACCCAGTACTTC,CASSFGGGEEETQYF
TRBJ2-3,.,TRBV20-1,few,14,TGCAGTGCACAGTCCAGCCGCGCTGCAGATACGCAGTATTTT,CSAQSSRAADTQYF
TRBJ2-1,.,TRBV5-1,few,13,TGCGCCAGCAGCTTGGATCTGAACAATGAGCAGTTCTTC,CASSLDLNNEQFF
TRBJ2-5,.,TRBV20-1,few,11,TGCAGTGCTAGGGAGGGCGAGACCCAGTACTTC,CSAREGETQYF
TRBJ2-3,.,TRBV24-1,.,15,TGTGCCACCATACGGTTGGGGCCCCGCACAGATACGCAGTATTTT,CATIRLGPRTDTQYF
TRBJ2-3,TRBD2,TRBV20-1,few,14,TGCAGTGCAGAGGGACTAGCGGGCGTAGATACGCAGTATTTT,CSAEGLAGVDTQYF
TRBJ2-2,TRBD2,TRBV10-2,.,14,TGCGCCAGCACCCAGACTAGCTTGACCGGGGAGCTGTTTTTT,CASTQTSLTGELFF
TRBJ2-3,.,TRBV12-3/TRBV12-4,many,14,TGTGCCAGCAGTTTTATAACAAACACAGATACGCAGTATTTT,CASSFITNTDTQYF
TRBJ1-2,.,TRBV12-3/TRBV12-4,few,14,TGTGCCAGCAATATCCGGGGATCCGCCTATGGCTACACCTTC,CASNIRGSAYGYTF
TRBJ2-5,TRBD1,TRBV5-8,.,14,TGTGCCAGCAAGCGGACAGGGGCAGGGGAGACCCAGTACTTC,CASKRTGAGETQYF
TRBJ1-3,.,TRBV5-1,.,15,TGCGCCAGCAGCTTGGGGACAGAAAATGGAAACACCATATATTTT,CASSLGTENGNTIYF
TRBJ2-7,.,TRBV12-3/TRBV12-4,.,13,TGTGCCAGCAGCCGCAGTGTCTCCTACGAGCAGTACTTC,CASSRSVSYEQYF
TRBJ1-5,.,TRBV3-1,.,15,TGTGCCAGCAGCCAAGATGTCGGAAGCAATCAGCCCCAGCATTTT,CASSQDVGSNQPQHF
TRBJ1-6,.,TRBV7-8,once,15,TGTGCCAGCAGCTTATCTGACAGACATCATTCACCCCTCCACTTT,CASSLSDRHHSPLHF
TRBJ2-7,.,TRBV4-1,.,16,TGCGCCAGCAGCCAAGGAATAGGGCAGGGTATCTACGAGCAGTACTTC,CASSQGIGQGIYEQYF